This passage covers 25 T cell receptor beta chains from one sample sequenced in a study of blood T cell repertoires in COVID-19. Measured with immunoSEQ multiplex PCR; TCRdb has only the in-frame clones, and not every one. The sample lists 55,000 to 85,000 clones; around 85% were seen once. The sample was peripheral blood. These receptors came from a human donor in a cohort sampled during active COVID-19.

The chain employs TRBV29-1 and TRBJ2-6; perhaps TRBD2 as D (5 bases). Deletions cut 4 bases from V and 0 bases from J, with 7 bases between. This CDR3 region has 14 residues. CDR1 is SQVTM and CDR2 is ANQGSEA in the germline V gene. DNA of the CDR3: TGCAGCGTTGGCCGGGACTCTGGGGCCAACGTCCTGACTTTC. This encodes CSVGRDSGANVLTF.

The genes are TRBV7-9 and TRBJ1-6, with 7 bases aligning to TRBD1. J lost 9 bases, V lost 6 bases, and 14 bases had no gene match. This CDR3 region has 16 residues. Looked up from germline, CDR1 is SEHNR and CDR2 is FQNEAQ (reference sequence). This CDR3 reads CASSYNRGPSSSPLHF. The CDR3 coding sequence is TGTGCCAGCAGTTACAACAGGGGCCCAAGTTCTTCACCCCTCCACTTT.

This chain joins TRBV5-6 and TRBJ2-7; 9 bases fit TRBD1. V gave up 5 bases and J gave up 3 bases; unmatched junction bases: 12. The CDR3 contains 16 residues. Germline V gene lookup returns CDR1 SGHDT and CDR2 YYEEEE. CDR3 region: CASSWEGGTGYYEQYF. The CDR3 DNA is TGTGCCAGCAGTTGGGAGGGTGGGACAGGGTACTACGAGCAGTACTTC.

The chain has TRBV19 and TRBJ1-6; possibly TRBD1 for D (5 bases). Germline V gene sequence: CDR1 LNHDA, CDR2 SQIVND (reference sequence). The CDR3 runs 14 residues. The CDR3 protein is CALIDGTPNSPLHF. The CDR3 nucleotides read TGTGCTCTCATCGACGGGACTCCTAATTCACCCCTCCACTTT.

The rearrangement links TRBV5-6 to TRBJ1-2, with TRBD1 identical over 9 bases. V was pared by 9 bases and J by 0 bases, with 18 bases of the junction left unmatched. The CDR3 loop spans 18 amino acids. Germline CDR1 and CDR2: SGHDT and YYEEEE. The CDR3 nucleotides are TGTGCCAAATACCTCCAACCCGCACGGGACAGGGCTAACTATGGCTACACCTTC. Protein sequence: CAKYLQPARDRANYGYTF. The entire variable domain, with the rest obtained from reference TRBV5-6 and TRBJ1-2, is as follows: DAGVTQSPTHLIKTRGQQVTLRCSPKSGHDTVSWYQQALGQGPQFIFQYYEEEERQRGNFPDRFSGHQFPNYSSELNVNALLLGDSALYLCAKYLQPARDRANYGYTFGSGTRLTVV.

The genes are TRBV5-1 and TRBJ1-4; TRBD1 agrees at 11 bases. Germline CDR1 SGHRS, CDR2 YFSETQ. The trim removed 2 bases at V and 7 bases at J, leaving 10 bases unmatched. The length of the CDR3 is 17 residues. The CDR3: CASSLSPGTGGVEKLFF. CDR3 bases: TGCGCCAGCAGCTTATCGCCTGGGACAGGGGGGGTTGAAAAACTGTTTTTT.

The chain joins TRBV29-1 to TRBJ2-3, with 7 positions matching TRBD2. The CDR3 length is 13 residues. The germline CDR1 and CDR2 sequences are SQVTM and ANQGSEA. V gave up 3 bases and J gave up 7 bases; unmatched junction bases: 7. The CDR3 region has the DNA TGCAGCGTTGAGGGGGAGGGGCTGAATACGCAGTATTTT. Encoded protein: CSVEGEGLNTQYF.

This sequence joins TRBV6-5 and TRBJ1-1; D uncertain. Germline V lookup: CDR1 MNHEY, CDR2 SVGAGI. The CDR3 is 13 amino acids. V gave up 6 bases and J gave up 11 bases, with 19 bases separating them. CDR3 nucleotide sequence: TGTGCCAGCAGCGGGGATCGGAGCTTTGGGGCTTTCTTT. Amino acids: CASSGDRSFGAFF.

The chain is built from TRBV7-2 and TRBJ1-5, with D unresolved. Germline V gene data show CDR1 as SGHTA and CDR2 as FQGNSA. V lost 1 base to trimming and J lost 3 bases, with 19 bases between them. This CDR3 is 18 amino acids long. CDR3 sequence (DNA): TGTGCCAGCAGCTTAGTAGTCGGAGGCAGGTATTCCAATCAGCCCCAGCATTTT. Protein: CASSLVVGGRYSNQPQHF. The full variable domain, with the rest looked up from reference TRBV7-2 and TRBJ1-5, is GAGVSQSPSNKVTEKGKDVELRCDPISGHTALYWYRQSLGQGLEFLIYFQGNSAPDKSGLPSDRFSAERTGGSVSTLTIQRTQQEDSAVYLCASSLVVGGRYSNQPQHFGDGTRLSIL.

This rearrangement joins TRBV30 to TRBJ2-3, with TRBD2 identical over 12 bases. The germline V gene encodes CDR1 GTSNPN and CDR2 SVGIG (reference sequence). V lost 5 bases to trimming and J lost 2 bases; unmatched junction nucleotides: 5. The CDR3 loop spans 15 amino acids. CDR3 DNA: TGTGCCTGGGGCGGACTAGCGGGGTTCACAGATACGCAGTATTTT. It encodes CAWGGLAGFTDTQYF. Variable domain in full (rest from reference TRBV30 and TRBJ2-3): SQTIHQWPATLVQPVGSPLSLECTVEGTSNPNLYWYRQAAGRGLQLLFYSVGIGQISSEVPQNLSASRPQDRQFILSSKKLLLSDSGFYLCAWGGLAGFTDTQYFGPGTRLTVL.

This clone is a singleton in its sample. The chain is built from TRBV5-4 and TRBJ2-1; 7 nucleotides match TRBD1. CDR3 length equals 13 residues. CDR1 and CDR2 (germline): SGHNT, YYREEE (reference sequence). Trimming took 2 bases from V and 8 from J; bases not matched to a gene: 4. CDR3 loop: CASSFQGTDEQFF. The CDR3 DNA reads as TGTGCCAGCAGCTTTCAGGGGACAGATGAGCAGTTCTTC.

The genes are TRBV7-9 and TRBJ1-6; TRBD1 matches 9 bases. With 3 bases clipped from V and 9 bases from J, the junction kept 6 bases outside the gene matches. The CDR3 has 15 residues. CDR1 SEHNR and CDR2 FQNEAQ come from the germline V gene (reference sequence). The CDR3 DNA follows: TGTGCCAGCAGCTTCCAGGGACAGGGCTCTTCACCCCTCCACTTT. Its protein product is CASSFQGQGSSPLHF.

CDR3 in amino acids: CAWSHWSGTVYEQYF. The CDR3 bases are TGTGCCTGGAGTCACTGGTCCGGGACAGTCTACGAGCAGTACTTC. The chain employs TRBV30 and TRBJ2-7; TRBD1 agrees at 7 bases. The CDR3 runs to 15 residues. Germline lookup yields CDR1 GTSNPN and CDR2 SVGIG (reference sequence). V trimming: 2 bases; J trimming: 3 bases; junction bases outside the gene matches: 10.

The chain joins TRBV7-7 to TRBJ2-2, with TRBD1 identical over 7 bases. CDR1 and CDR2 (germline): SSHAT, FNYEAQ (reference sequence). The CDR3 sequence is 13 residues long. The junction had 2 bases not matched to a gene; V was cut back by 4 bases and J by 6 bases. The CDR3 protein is CASSSQGAGELFF. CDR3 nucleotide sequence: TGTGCCAGCAGCTCCCAGGGGGCCGGGGAGCTGTTTTTT.

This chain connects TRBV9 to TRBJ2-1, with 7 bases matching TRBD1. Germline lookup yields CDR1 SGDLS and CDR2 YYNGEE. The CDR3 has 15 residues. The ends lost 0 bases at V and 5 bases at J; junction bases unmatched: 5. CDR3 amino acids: CASSVVWQGDNEQFF. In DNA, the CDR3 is TGTGCCAGCAGCGTAGTGTGGCAGGGGGACAATGAGCAGTTCTTC.

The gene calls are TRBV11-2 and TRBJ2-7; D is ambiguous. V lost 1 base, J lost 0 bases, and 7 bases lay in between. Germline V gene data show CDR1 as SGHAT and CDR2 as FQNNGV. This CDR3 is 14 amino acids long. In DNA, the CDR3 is TGTGCCAGCAGCTTAGCGCCAGGCTCCTACGAGCAGTACTTC. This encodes CASSLAPGSYEQYF.

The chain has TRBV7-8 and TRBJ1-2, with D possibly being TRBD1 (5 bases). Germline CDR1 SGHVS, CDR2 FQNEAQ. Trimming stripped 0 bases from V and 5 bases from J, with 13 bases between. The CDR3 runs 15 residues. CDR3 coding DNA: TGTGCCAGCAGCTTAGCAGGCAGGGCCTTTTATGGCTACACCTTC. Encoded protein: CASSLAGRAFYGYTF. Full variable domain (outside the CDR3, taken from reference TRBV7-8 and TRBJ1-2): GAGVSQSPRYKVAKRGQDVALRCDPISGHVSLFWYQQALGQGPEFLTYFQNEAQLDKSGLPSDRFFAERPEGSVSTLKIQRTQQEDSAVYLCASSLAGRAFYGYTFGSGTRLTVV.

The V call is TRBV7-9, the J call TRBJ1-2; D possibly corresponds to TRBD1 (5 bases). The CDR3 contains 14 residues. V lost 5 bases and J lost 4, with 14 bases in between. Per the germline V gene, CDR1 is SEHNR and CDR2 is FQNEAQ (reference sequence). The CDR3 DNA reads TGTGCCAGCAGCGCAGACGGGGGAGGCTATGGCTACACCTTC. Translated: CASSADGGGYGYTF. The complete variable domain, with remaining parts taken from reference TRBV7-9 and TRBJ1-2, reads DTGVSQNPRHKITKRGQNVTFRCDPISEHNRLYWYRQTLGQGPEFLTYFQNEAQLEKSRLLSDRFSAERPKGSFSTLEIQRTEQGDSAMYLCASSADGGGYGYTFGSGTRLTVV.

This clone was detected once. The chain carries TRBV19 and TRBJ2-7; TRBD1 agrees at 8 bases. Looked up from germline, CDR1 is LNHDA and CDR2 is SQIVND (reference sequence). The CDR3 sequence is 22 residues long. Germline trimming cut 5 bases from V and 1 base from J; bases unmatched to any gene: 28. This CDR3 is CASSPYIHFSGGAILKSYEQYF. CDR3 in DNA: TGTGCCAGTAGTCCCTACATCCACTTCTCAGGGGGCGCGATCCTGAAGTCCTACGAGCAGTACTTC.

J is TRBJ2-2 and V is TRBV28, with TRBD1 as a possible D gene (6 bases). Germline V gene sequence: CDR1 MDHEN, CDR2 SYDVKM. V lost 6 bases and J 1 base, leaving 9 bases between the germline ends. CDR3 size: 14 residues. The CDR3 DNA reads TGTGCCAGCAGGAGCAGGGGGAACACCGGGGAGCTGTTTTTT. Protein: CASRSRGNTGELFF.

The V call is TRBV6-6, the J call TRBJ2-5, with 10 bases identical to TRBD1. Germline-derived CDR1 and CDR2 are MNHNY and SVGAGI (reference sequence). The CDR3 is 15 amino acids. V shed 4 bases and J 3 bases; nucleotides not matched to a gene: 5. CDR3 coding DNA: TGTGCCAGCAGTTCTAGGGACAGGGGCAAAGAGACCCAGTACTTC. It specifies CASSSRDRGKETQYF.

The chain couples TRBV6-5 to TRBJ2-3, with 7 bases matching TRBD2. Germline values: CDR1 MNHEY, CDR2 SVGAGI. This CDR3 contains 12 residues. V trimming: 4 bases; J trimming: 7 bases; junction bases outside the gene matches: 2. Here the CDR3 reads CASSSGTNTQYF. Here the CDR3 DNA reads TGTGCCAGCAGTTCCGGGACTAATACGCAGTATTTT.

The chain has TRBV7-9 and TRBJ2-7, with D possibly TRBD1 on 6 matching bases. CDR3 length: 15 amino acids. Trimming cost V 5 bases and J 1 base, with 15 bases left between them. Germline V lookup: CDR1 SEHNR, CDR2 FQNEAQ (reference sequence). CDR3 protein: CASSEGQLGSYEQYF. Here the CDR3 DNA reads TGTGCCAGCAGCGAAGGACAGCTTGGTTCCTACGAGCAGTACTTC.

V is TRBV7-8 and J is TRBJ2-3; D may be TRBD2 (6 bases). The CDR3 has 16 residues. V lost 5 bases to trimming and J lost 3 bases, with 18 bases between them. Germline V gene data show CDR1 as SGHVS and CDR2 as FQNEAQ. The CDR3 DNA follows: TGTGCCAGCAGCCTACCCGGTAGCGGAAGGACAGATACGCAGTATTTT. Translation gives CASSLPGSGRTDTQYF. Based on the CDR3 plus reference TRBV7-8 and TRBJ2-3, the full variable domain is GAGVSQSPRYKVAKRGQDVALRCDPISGHVSLFWYQQALGQGPEFLTYFQNEAQLDKSGLPSDRFFAERPEGSVSTLKIQRTQQEDSAVYLCASSLPGSGRTDTQYFGPGTRLTVL.

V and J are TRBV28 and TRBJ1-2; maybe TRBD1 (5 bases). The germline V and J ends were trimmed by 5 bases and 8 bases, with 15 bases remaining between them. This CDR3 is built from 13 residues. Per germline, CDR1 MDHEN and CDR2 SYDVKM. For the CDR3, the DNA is TGTGCCAGCAGTCCTCCCGGGACTCACGGCTACACCTTC. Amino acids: CASSPPGTHGYTF.